This T cell receptor beta chain was sequenced during a study of control samples from healthy donors and cancer patients. This table comes from immunoSEQ multiplex PCR, and its TCRdb copy is limited to in-frame clones, with some not included. This table has roughly 370,000 clones, about 93% appearing once. Trimming cost V 2 bases and J 4 bases, with 9 bases left between them. The CDR3 is 14 residues long. Germline CDR1 SGHDN, CDR2 FVKESK. This chain links TRBV14 with TRBJ2-1; D remains unclear. Specimen: PBMCs. The receptor was isolated from a man aged 40-49 years with head and neck cancer. The CDR3 loop is CASSQRLVYNEQFF. CDR3 DNA: TGTGCCAGCAGCCAAAGGCTAGTATACAATGAGCAGTTCTTC.